The clone carrying this TCR beta chain came up many times. Its antigen is undetermined. Additional autoimmune diseases, uncontrolled infections, pregnancy or lactation disqualified patients. The authors amplified TCR beta CDR3 regions, and they did so from RNA transcripts for repertoire sequencing. HTBI-primed RT-PCR formed the first round, and a multiplex PCR formed the second. TCRdb independently ran MiXCR on the multiplex PCR reads; one entry per CDR3 protein. The repertoire consists of tens of thousands of distinct CDR3 sequences, with 48% occurring once and the leading ten covering under 8.5%. The sample originates from a study of Graves' ophthalmopathy and Graves' hyperthyroidism. Study outcomes and limitations: Blood also held most thyroid clonotypes expanded above 0.001 frequency. Between ophthalmopathy and stable hyperthyroidism, a 13-signature model drew a separation with nearly 90% sensitivity and over 80% specificity. The model achieved roughly 66% sensitivity and less than 75% specificity for ophthalmopathy progression.

Sample: peripheral blood. The receptor comes from an adult woman with stable Graves' hyperthyroidism.

The CDR3 DNA follows: TGCGCCAGCAGCCAACAAGGGACTAGCGAGTACGAGCAGTACTTC. Protein sequence: CASSQQGTSEYEQYF. J is TRBJ2-7 and V is TRBV4-1; the match to TRBD2 covers 10 bases. This CDR3 has 15 residues. Germline values: CDR1 MGHRA, CDR2 YSYEKL. Trimming took 2 bases from V and 4 from J; bases not matched to a gene: 5.